A selection of T cell receptor beta chains follows, all from one sample in a study of blood T cell repertoires in COVID-19. TCRdb's table, derived via immunoSEQ multiplex PCR, lists solely in-frame clones and lacks some. The sample yields under 300,000 clones, 70% to 80% seen once. Sequenced material: peripheral blood. All receptors derive from an elderly woman with acute or convalescent COVID-19. CDR3s include the opening cysteine and the closing phenylalanine or tryptophan. D genes are given only for firm matches. Only part of the rows carry a size: once, few, many, or a class if the clone is expanded.

J gene | D gene | clone size | V gene | CDR3 DNA | CDR3 protein
TRBJ2-1 | TRBD2 | NA | TRBV18 | TGTGCCAGCTCACCGGGACTAGCGGGAGTTCAACCCAACAATGAGCAGTTCTTC | CASSPGLAGVQPNNEQFF
TRBJ2-7 | NA | NA | TRBV5-5 | TGTGCCAGCAGCTTGTCAATCTACGAGCAGTACTTC | CASSLSIYEQYF
TRBJ1-6 | TRBD1 | NA | TRBV7-9 | TGTGCCAGCCGACCAGGGGGGCCCAATTCACCCCTCCACTTT | CASRPGGPNSPLHF
TRBJ2-3 | TRBD1 | few | TRBV10-3 | TGTGCCATCAGTGAGACGGGACAGGCAACAGATACGCAGTATTTT | CAISETGQATDTQYF
TRBJ2-3 | NA | NA | TRBV9 | TGTGCCAGCAGCCCTCATGCAGGCAGAGATACGCAGTATTTT | CASSPHAGRDTQYF
TRBJ2-3 | TRBD2 | NA | TRBV10-3 | TGTGCCATCGGGCGGGAGACCACAGATACGCAGTATTTT | CAIGRETTDTQYF
TRBJ2-5 | NA | NA | TRBV5-1 | TGCGCCAGCAGCTTGGGGGGACGAAGCGGGGAGACCCAGTACTTC | CASSLGGRSGETQYF
TRBJ1-2 | TRBD1 | NA | TRBV4-3 | TGCGCCAGCAGCCAAGATCTTCCTAGAGGACAGGGGGTTTTCGGCTATGGCTACACCTTC | CASSQDLPRGQGVFGYGYTF
TRBJ1-3 | NA | NA | TRBV3-1/TRBV3-2 | TGTGCCAGCAGCCCTGTCCCAGGGGTTCCTGGAAACACCATATATTTT | CASSPVPGVPGNTIYF
TRBJ2-2 | TRBD2 | NA | TRBV2 | TGTGCCAGCAGGCTAGCGGGGAACACCGGGGAGCTGTTTTTT | CASRLAGNTGELFF
TRBJ1-3 | NA | NA | TRBV27 | TGTGCCAGCGGGACAAGAGGTACCGCTGGAAACACCATATATTTT | CASGTRGTAGNTIYF
TRBJ1-6 | NA | NA | TRBV6-2/TRBV6-3 | TGTGCCAGCAGTTACGGGGGGACCTATAATTCACCCCTCCACTTT | CASSYGGTYNSPLHF
TRBJ2-1 | TRBD2 | few | TRBV7-2 | TGTGCCAGCAGCTTGAGTTTTAGCGGGGGAACTTACAATGAGCAGTTCTTC | CASSLSFSGGTYNEQFF
TRBJ2-7 | NA | NA | TRBV6-5 | TGTGCCAGCAGATTCGGAGGATCCTACGAGCAGTACTTC | CASRFGGSYEQYF
TRBJ2-1 | TRBD2 | NA | TRBV2 | TGTGCCAGCAGCGCCGGGACTAGCGGGAGCAATGAGCAGTTCTTC | CASSAGTSGSNEQFF
TRBJ1-2 | NA | NA | TRBV2 | TGTGCCAGCAGTGAAGGCGGGATGGACGGCTACACCTTC | CASSEGGMDGYTF
TRBJ1-1 | NA | NA | TRBV6-5 | TGTGCCAGCAGTTTGGTGGGGGCCGACACTGAAGCTTTCTTT | CASSLVGADTEAFF
TRBJ1-2 | NA | NA | TRBV5-1 | TGCGCCAGCAGCCAGACAGGATTCGATGGCTACACCTTC | CASSQTGFDGYTF
TRBJ2-5 | TRBD1 | many | TRBV29-1 | TGCAGCGTGGCCGGGGACAGGGGGAACCAAGAGACCCAGTACTTC | CSVAGDRGNQETQYF
TRBJ1-6 | TRBD1 | once | TRBV19 | TGTGCCAGTAGTCTACAGGGGGGGGTTTCACCCCTCCACTTT | CASSLQGGVSPLHF
TRBJ1-3 | NA | NA | TRBV11-2 | TGTGCCAGCAGCCCTAGCGACCTCTCTGGAAACACCATATATTTT | CASSPSDLSGNTIYF
TRBJ1-4 | NA | NA | TRBV6-5 | TGTGCCAGCCGAGACCAGGGGTCTAATGAAAAACTGTTTTTT | CASRDQGSNEKLFF
TRBJ2-3 | TRBD2 | once | TRBV4-3 | TGCGCCAGCAGCCAAGGCGTTAGCGGGGAGACAGATACGCAGTATTTT | CASSQGVSGETDTQYF
TRBJ2-3 | TRBD2 | few | TRBV7-3 | TGTGCCAGCAGCTTAAATGGAGGGACTAGAGGAGGGACGCAGTATTTT | CASSLNGGTRGGTQYF
TRBJ1-3 | NA | NA | TRBV6-1 | TGTGCCAGCAGTGAAGGAGTCGTCCGCTCTGGAAACACCATATATTTT | CASSEGVVRSGNTIYF
TRBJ2-3 | TRBD2 | NA | TRBV7-9 | TGTGCCAGCAGCTTCCGGGAGGGCCGTACAGATACGCAGTATTTT | CASSFREGRTDTQYF
TRBJ2-1 | NA | NA | TRBV24-1 | TGTGCCACCAGTGATCCCACTCACAGGGGGGGCAATGAGCAGTTCTTC | CATSDPTHRGGNEQFF
TRBJ1-3 | NA | NA | TRBV11-2 | TGTGCCAGCAGCAACAGGCGCGGTGGAAACACCATATATTTT | CASSNRRGGNTIYF
TRBJ2-4 | TRBD1 | few | TRBV7-2 | TGTGCCAGCAGCTCCGTCACAGGGGGCGGGAACATTCAGTACTTC | CASSSVTGGGNIQYF
TRBJ2-5 | TRBD2 | NA | TRBV18 | TGTGCCAGCTCACCCCAAGCGGGGCTCCAAGAGACCCAGTACTTC | CASSPQAGLQETQYF
TRBJ2-2 | NA | once | TRBV24-1 | TGTGCCACCAGTGCGCAGGGTGATATTGCCGGGGAGCTGTTTTTT | CATSAQGDIAGELFF
TRBJ2-7 | TRBD1 | NA | TRBV19 | TGTGCCAGTAGTACCGAACAGGGGAGCTCCTACGAGCAGTACTTC | CASSTEQGSSYEQYF
TRBJ1-2 | NA | few | TRBV3-1/TRBV3-2 | TGTGCCAGCAGCCCCGACAGTAACTATGGCTACACCTTC | CASSPDSNYGYTF
TRBJ1-1 | NA | once | TRBV19 | TGTGCCAGTAGTATGGCGGGGGTCTGGAACACTGAAGCTTTCTTT | CASSMAGVWNTEAFF
TRBJ1-1 | TRBD1 | few | TRBV5-4 | TGTGCCTGGCAATGGGACAGGGTTACTGAAGCTTTCTTT | CAWQWDRVTEAFF
TRBJ1-2 | NA | once | TRBV25-1 | TGTGCCAGCACCGACGGTTTCGGGTCCGGGGATGGCTACACCTTC | CASTDGFGSGDGYTF
TRBJ1-1 | NA | NA | TRBV4-3 | TGCGCCAGCAGCCAAGGGGTAAGCCGGGGAACTGAAGCTTTCTTT | CASSQGVSRGTEAFF
TRBJ1-1 | NA | NA | TRBV5-4 | TGTGCCAGCAGCCCTGCTTACGGGGGGGACTTGATCACTGAAGCTTTCTTT | CASSPAYGGDLITEAFF
TRBJ1-2 | NA | NA | TRBV6-2/TRBV6-3 | TGTGCCAGCAGCACCGGGGGAAACTATGGCTACACCTTC | CASSTGGNYGYTF
TRBJ2-2 | TRBD1 | once | TRBV7-2 | TGTGCCAGCAGCGGGGGACAGGGGGGCACCGGGGAGCTGTTTTTT | CASSGGQGGTGELFF
TRBJ1-3 | TRBD1 | once | TRBV19 | TGTGCCAGTAGCAGCAGGGGGCTCTCTGGAAACACCATATATTTT | CASSSRGLSGNTIYF
TRBJ1-5 | TRBD1 | NA | TRBV6-2/TRBV6-3 | TGTGCCAGCAGCCGTCTCAGGGGGCCGCGCAATCAGCCCCAGCATTTT | CASSRLRGPRNQPQHF
TRBJ1-5 | NA | NA | TRBV5-5 | TGTGCCAGCAGCTCCGGGGACTATCAGCCCCAGCATTTT | CASSSGDYQPQHF
TRBJ1-1 | NA | NA | TRBV30 | TGTGCCTGGTCCGGCGGGCCGATTAAGGGCACTGAAGCTTTCTTT | CAWSGGPIKGTEAFF
TRBJ2-3 | TRBD1 | NA | TRBV4-2 | TGTGCCAGCAGCCAAATTCTTGGACAGGGCACAGATACGCAGTATTTT | CASSQILGQGTDTQYF
TRBJ2-1 | NA | NA | TRBV6-1 | TGTGCCAGCAGTGAACCCAGGAACAATGAGCAGTTCTTC | CASSEPRNNEQFF
TRBJ2-1 | NA | NA | TRBV7-6 | TGTGCCAGCAGCCCAGACAATGAGCAGTTCTTC | CASSPDNEQFF
TRBJ2-2 | TRBD1 | NA | TRBV7-3 | TGTGCCAGCAGCCGAGGGGCAGGGGGTAACACCGGGGAGCTGTTTTTT | CASSRGAGGNTGELFF
TRBJ2-1 | NA | once | TRBV5-4 | TGTGCCAGCAGCTTGGAGGCTAGAAGCGGTGAGCAGTTCTTC | CASSLEARSGEQFF
TRBJ2-2 | NA | NA | TRBV14 | TGTGCCAGCAGCCTACAGATAATGAACACCGGGGAGCTGTTTTTT | CASSLQIMNTGELFF
TRBJ1-1 | NA | NA | TRBV25-1 | TGTGCCAGCAGTCCCCCCACAGGGTTAGCTTTCTTT | CASSPPTGLAFF
TRBJ1-5 | NA | NA | TRBV10-3 | TGTGCCATCAGTTGGGACATTAGCAATCAGCCCCAGCATTTT | CAISWDISNQPQHF